The 5 T cell receptor beta chains reported below all come from one sample, sequenced in a study of cytomegalovirus exposure and HLA in healthy donors. Vbeta (60) and Jbeta (13) primers were used in the PCR. TCRdb's copy holds only in-frame clones and misses some; the assay was immunoSEQ multiplex PCR. The table for this sample gives about 120,000 clones. The sample comprised PBMCs. These receptor sequences come from a man aged 18-30 years in good health and CMV-seronegative.

The rearrangement links TRBV28 to TRBJ2-5; a possible D gene is TRBD1 (6 bases). The CDR3 is 13 residues long. Trimming shortened V by 4 bases and J by 4 bases, and 10 bases separated the two germline ends. Looked up from germline, CDR1 is MDHEN and CDR2 is SYDVKM. CDR3 residues: CASSSRGRETQYF. The DNA for the CDR3 is TGTGCCAGCAGTTCCAGGGGACGAGAGACCCAGTACTTC.

The chain recombines TRBV2 with TRBJ2-3; 10 bases are a match to TRBD2. Unmatched junction bases numbered 10, after V lost 10 bases and J lost 6 bases. This CDR3 has 14 amino acids. Germline V gene lookup returns CDR1 SNHLY and CDR2 FYNNEI. DNA of the CDR3: TGTGCCATCACCAGCGGGGGGGCCATGGATACGCAGTATTTT. Translation gives CAITSGGAMDTQYF.

V gene TRBV4-2 combines with J gene TRBJ2-1, with 7 nucleotides matching TRBD2. This CDR3 is built from 16 residues. The V gene's germline CDR1 is LGHNA and CDR2 YNFKEQ. V dropped 3 bases and J dropped 1; count of bases not matched to a gene: 6. CDR3 in DNA: TGTGCCAGCAGCCACCTCCTAGCGGATTCCTACAATGAGCAGTTCTTC. The encoded protein is CASSHLLADSYNEQFF.

This chain uses TRBV6-5 with TRBJ2-2; TRBD1 matches at 10 bases. V lost 8 bases and J lost 4; bases outside the gene matches: 7. This CDR3 has 15 residues. The germline gives CDR1 MNHEY, CDR2 SVGAGI. CDR3: CASRLDRGGTGELFF. CDR3 nucleotide sequence: TGTGCCAGCCGGCTGGACAGGGGGGGCACCGGGGAGCTGTTTTTT.

The chain recombines TRBV7-9 with TRBJ1-2; 7 bases align to TRBD1. CDR1 and CDR2 (germline): SEHNR, FQNEAQ (reference sequence). The CDR3 consists of 13 residues. Unmatched junction bases numbered 4, after V lost 6 bases and J lost 3 bases. CDR3 DNA sequence: TGTGCCAGCAGTTGGACAGGTGACTATGGCTACACCTTC. It encodes CASSWTGDYGYTF.